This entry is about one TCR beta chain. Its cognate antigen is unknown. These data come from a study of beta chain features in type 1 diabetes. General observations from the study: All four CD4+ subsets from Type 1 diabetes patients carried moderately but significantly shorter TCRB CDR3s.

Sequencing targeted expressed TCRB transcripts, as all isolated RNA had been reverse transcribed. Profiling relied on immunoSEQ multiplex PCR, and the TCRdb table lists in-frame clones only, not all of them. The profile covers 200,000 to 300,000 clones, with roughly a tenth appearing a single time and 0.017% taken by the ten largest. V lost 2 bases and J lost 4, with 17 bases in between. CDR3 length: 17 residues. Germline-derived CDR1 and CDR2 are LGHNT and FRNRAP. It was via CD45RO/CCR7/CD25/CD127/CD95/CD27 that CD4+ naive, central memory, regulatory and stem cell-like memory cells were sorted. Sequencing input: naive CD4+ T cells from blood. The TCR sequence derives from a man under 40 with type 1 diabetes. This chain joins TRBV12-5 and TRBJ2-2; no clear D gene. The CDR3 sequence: CASGLTLVSGGTGELFF. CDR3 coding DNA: TGTGCTAGTGGTTTGACTCTGGTTTCGGGTGGCACCGGGGAGCTGTTTTTT.